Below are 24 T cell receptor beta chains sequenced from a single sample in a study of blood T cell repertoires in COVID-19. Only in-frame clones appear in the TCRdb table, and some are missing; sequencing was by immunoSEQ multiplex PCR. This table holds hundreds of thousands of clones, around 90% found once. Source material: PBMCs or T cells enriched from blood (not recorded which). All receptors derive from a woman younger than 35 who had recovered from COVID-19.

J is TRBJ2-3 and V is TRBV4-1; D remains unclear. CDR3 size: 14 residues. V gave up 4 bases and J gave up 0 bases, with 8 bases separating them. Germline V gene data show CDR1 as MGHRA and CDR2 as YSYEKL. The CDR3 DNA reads TGCGCCAGCAGCCCTCAAGCTAGCACAGATACGCAGTATTTT. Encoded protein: CASSPQASTDTQYF.

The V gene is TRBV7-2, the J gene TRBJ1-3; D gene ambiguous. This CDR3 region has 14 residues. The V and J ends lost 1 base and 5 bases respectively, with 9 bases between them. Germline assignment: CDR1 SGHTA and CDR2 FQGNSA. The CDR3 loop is CASSLGPGRNTIYF. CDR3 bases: TGTGCCAGCAGCTTAGGCCCCGGGAGAAACACCATATATTTT. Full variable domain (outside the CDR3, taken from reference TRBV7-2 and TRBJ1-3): GAGVSQSPSNKVTEKGKDVELRCDPISGHTALYWYRQSLGQGLEFLIYFQGNSAPDKSGLPSDRFSAERTGGSVSTLTIQRTQQEDSAVYLCASSLGPGRNTIYFGEGSWLTVV.

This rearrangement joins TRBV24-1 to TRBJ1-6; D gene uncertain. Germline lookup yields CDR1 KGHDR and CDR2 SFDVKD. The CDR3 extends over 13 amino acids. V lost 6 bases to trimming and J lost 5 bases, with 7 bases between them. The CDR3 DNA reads TGTGCCACCAGTCGCGCACATAATTCACCCCTCCACTTT. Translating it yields CATSRAHNSPLHF.

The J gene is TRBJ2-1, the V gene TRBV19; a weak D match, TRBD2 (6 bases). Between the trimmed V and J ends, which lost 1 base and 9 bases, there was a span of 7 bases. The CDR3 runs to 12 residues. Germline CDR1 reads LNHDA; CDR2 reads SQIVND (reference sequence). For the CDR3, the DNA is TGTGCCAGTAGTATAGGGGACTTTGAGCAGTTCTTC. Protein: CASSIGDFEQFF.

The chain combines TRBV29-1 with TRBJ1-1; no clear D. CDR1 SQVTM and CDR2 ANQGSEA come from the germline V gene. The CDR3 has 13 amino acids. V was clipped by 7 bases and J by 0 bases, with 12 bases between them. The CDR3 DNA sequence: TGCAGCGCTGGGAGCAGCTTGAACACTGAAGCTTTCTTT. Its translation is CSAGSSLNTEAFF.

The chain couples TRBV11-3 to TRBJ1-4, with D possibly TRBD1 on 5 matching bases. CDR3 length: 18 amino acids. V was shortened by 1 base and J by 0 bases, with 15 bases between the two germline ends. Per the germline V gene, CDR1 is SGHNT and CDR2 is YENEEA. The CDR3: CASSLAGQGNATNEKLFF. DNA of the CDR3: TGTGCCAGCAGCTTAGCGGGTCAGGGAAACGCAACTAATGAAAAACTGTTTTTT.

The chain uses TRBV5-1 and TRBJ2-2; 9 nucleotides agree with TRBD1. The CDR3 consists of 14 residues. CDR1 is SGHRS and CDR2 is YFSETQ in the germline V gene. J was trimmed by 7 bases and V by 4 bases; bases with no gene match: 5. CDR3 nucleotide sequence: TGCGCCAGCAGCCTGGACAGGGGTGGCGGGGAGCTGTTTTTT. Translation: CASSLDRGGGELFF. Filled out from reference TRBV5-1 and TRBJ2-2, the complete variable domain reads KAGVTQTPRYLIKTRGQQVTLSCSPISGHRSVSWYQQTPGQGLQFLFEYFSETQRNKGNFPGRFSGRQFSNSRSEMNVSTLELGDSALYLCASSLDRGGGELFFGEGSRLTVL.

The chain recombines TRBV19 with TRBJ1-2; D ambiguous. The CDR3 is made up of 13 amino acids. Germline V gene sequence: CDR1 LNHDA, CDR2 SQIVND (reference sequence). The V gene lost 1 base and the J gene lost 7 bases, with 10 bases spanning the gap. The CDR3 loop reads CASSIGQAFGYTF. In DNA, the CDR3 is TGTGCCAGTAGTATAGGGCAGGCCTTTGGCTACACCTTC.

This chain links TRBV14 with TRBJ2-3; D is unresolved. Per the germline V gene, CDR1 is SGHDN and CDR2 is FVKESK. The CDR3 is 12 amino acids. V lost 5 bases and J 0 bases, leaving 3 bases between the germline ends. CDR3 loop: CASSYSTDTQYF. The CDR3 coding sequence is TGTGCCAGCAGCTATAGCACAGATACGCAGTATTTT.

The CDR3 region is CASSRWTTNTGELFF. CDR3 DNA sequence: TGTGCCAGCAGTAGGTGGACAACGAACACCGGGGAGCTGTTTTTT. The chain carries TRBV6-5 and TRBJ2-2, with D perhaps matching TRBD1 (5 bases). The V end was cut by 5 bases, the J end by 0 bases, with 10 bases between. Germline CDR1 MNHEY, CDR2 SVGAGI. The CDR3 runs 15 residues.

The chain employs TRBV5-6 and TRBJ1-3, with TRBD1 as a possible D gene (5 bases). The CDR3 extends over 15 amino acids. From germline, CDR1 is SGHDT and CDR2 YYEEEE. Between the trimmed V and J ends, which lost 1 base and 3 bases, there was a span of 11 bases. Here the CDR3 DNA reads TGTGCCAGCAGCTTGATATGGGGCCTTGGAAACACCATATATTTT. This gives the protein CASSLIWGLGNTIYF.

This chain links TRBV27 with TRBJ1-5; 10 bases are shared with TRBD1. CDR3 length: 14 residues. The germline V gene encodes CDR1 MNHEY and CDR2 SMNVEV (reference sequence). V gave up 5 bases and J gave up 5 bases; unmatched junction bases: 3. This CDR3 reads CASSRQGADQPQHF. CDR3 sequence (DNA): TGTGCCAGCAGTCGACAGGGGGCTGATCAGCCCCAGCATTTT.

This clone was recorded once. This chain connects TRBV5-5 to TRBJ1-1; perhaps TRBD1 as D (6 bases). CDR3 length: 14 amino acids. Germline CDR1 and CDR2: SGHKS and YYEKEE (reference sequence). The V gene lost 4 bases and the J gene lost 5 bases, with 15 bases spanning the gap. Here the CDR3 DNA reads TGTGCCAGCAGCCCGAAGGGAGGGGGTACTGAAGCTTTCTTT. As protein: CASSPKGGGTEAFF.

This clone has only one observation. CDR3 nucleotides: TGTGCCACCAGCCACAGGACAGGGGTGCTCGGCTACACCTTC. It yields the protein CATSHRTGVLGYTF. The chain links TRBV15 to TRBJ1-2; 9 nucleotides line up with TRBD1. CDR3 size: 14 residues. The trim removed 5 bases at V and 8 bases at J, leaving 9 bases unmatched. Germline V lookup: CDR1 LNHNV, CDR2 YYDKDF (reference sequence).

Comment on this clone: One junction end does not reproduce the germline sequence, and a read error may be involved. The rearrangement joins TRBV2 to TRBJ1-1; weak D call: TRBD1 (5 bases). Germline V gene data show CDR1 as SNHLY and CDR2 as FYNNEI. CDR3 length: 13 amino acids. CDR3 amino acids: CASRVEVDAEAFF. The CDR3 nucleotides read TGCGCCAGCAGGGTGGAGGTGGACGCTGAAGCTTTCTTT.

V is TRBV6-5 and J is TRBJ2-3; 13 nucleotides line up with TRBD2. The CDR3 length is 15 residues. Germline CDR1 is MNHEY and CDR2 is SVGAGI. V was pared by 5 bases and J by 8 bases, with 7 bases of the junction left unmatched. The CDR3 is CASSTSGGAGGTQYF. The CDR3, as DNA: TGTGCCAGCAGTACTAGCGGGGGGGCCGGTGGTACGCAGTATTTT.

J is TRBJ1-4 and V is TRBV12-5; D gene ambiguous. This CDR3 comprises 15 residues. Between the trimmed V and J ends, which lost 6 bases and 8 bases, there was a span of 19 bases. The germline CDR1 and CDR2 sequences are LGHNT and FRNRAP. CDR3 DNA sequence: TGTGCTAGTGGCCGACGACAAACCACGTTCGAAAAACTGTTTTTT. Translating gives CASGRRQTTFEKLFF. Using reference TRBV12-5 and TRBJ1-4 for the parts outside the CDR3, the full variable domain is DARVTQTPRHKVTEMGQEVTMRCQPILGHNTVFWYRQTMMQGLELLAYFRNRAPLDDSGMPKDRFSAEMPDATLATLKIQPSEPRDSAVYFCASGRRQTTFEKLFFGSGTQLSVL.

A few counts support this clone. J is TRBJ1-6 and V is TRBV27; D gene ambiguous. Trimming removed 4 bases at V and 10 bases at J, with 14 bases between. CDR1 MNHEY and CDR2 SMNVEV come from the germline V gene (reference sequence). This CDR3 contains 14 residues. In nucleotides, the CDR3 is TGTGCCAGCAGTTCGCCCAACAGAGTGTCACCCCTCCACTTT. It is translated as CASSSPNRVSPLHF.

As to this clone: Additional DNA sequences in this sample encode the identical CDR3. In DNA form, the CDR3 reads TGTGCCAGTAGTCCAGACAGTAACTATGGCTACACCTTC. Amino acids: CASSPDSNYGYTF. The chain joins TRBV19 to TRBJ1-2; D is possibly TRBD1 (5 bases). Germline assignment: CDR1 LNHDA and CDR2 SQIVND (reference sequence). The CDR3 is made up of 13 amino acids. Deletions cut 5 bases from V and 1 base from J, with 8 bases between.

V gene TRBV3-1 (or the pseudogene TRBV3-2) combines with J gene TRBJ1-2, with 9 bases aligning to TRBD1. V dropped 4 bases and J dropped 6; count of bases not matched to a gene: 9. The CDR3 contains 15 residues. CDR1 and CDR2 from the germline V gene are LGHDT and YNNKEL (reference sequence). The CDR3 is CASSPWTGDLNGYTF. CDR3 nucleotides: TGTGCCAGCAGCCCGTGGACAGGGGACCTAAATGGCTACACCTTC.

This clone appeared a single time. The CDR3 coding sequence is TGTGCCAGCAGCGCCAACCCGACAGGGGCCCACGAGCAGTACTTC. Amino acid sequence: CASSANPTGAHEQYF. The chain joins TRBV28 to TRBJ2-7, with 8 bases fitting TRBD1. This CDR3 has 15 residues. The germline CDR1 and CDR2 sequences are MDHEN and SYDVKM. Trimming cost V 6 bases and J 5 bases; bases outside gene matches: 12.

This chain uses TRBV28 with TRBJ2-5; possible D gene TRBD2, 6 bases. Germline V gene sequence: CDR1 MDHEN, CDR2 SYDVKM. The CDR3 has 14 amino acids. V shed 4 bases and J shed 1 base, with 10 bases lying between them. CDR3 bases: TGTGCCAGCAGTTGGACGGGAGTCCAAGAGACCCAGTACTTC. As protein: CASSWTGVQETQYF.

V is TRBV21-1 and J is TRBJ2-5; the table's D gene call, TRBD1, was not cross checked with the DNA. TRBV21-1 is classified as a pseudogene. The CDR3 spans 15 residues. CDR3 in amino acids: CASSKVGTAQETQYF. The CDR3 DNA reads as TGTGCCAGCAGCAAAGTGGGGACAGCGCAAGAGACCCAGTACTTC.

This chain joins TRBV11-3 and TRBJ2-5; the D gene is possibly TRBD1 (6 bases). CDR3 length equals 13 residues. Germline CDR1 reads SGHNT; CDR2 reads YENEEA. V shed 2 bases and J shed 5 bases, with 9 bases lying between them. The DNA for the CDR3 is TGTGCCAGCAGCTTAACAGGGTTGGAGACCCAGTACTTC. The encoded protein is CASSLTGLETQYF.